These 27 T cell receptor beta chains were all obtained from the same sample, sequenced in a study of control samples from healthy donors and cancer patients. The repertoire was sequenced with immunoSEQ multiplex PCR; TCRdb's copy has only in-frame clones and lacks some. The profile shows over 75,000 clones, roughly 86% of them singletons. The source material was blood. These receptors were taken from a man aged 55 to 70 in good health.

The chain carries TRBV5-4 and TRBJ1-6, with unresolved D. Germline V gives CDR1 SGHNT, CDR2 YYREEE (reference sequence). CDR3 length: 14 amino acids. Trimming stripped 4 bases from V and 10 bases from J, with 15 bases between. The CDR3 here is CASSPEAYGSPLHF. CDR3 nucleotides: TGTGCCAGCAGCCCCGAAGCGTATGGATCACCCCTCCACTTT.

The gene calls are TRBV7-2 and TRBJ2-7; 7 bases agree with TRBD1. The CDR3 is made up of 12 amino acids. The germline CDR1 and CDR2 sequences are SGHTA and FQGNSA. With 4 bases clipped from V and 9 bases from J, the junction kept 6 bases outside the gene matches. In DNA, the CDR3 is TGTGCCAGCAGCTACCGGACAGGCTTGCAGTACTTC. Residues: CASSYRTGLQYF.

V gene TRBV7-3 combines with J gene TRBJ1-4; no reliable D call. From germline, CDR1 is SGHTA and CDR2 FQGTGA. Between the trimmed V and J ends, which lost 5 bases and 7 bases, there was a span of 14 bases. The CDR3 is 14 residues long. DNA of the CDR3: TGTGCCAGCAGCCCCCCTAGCCGGGGTGAAAAACTGTTTTTT. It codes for CASSPPSRGEKLFF.

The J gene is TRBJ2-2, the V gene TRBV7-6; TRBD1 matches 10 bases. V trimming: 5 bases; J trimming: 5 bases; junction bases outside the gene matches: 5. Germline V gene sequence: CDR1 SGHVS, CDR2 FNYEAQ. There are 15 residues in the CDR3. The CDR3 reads CASSGRQGATGELFF. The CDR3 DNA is TGTGCCAGCAGCGGAAGACAGGGGGCTACCGGGGAGCTGTTTTTT.

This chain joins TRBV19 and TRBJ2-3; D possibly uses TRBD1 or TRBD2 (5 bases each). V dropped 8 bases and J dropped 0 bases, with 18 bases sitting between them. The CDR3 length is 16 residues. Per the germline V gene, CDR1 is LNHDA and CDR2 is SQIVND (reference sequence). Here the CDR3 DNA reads TGTGCCAGTGCCCCTGACGGGGCGGGTAGCACAGATACGCAGTATTTT. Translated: CASAPDGAGSTDTQYF.

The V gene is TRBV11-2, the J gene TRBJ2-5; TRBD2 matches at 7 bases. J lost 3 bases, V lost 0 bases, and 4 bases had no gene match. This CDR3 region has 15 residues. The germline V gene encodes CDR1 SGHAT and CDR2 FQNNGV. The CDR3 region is CASSLDGLDEETQYF. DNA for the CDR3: TGTGCCAGCAGCTTAGATGGACTAGACGAAGAGACCCAGTACTTC.

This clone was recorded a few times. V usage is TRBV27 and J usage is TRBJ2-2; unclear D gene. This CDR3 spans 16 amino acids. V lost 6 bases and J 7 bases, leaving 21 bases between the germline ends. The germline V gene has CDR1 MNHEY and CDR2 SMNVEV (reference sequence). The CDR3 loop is CASRKANSRPLGELFF. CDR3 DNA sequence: TGTGCCAGCAGAAAAGCGAATTCCAGGCCCCTCGGGGAGCTGTTTTTT.

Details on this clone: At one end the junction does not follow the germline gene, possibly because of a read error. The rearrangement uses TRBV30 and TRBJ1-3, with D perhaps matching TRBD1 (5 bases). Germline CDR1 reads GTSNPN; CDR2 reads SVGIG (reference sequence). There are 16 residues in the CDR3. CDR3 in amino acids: CAWSVQAPPSGSTIYF. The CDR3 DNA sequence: TGTGCCTGGAGTGTACAGGCACCACCCTCTGGAAGCACCATATATTTT.

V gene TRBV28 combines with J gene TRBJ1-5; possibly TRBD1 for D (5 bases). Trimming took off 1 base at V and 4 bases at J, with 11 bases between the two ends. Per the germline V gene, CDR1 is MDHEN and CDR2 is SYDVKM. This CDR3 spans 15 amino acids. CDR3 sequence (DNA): TGTGCCAGCAGTTTATCGCGGGGGATAAATCAGCCCCAGCATTTT. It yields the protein CASSLSRGINQPQHF.

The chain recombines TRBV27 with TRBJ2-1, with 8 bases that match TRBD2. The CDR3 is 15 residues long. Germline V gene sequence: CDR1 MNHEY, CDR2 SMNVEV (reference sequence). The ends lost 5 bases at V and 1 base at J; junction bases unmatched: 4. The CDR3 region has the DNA TGTGCCAGCAGTGCCGGGACTAGATCCTACAATGAGCAGTTCTTC. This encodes CASSAGTRSYNEQFF.

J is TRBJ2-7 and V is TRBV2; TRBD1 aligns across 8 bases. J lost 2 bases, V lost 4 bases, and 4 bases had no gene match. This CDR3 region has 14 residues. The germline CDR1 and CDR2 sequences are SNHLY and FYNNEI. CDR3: CASSVGQGPYEQYF. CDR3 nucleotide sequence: TGTGCCAGCAGTGTCGGACAGGGACCCTACGAGCAGTACTTC. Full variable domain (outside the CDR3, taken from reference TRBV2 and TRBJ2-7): EPEVTQTPSHQVTQMGQEVILRCVPISNHLYFYWYRQILGQKVEFLVSFYNNEISEKSEIFDDQFSVERPDGSNFTLKIRSTKLEDSAMYFCASSVGQGPYEQYFGPGTRLTVT.

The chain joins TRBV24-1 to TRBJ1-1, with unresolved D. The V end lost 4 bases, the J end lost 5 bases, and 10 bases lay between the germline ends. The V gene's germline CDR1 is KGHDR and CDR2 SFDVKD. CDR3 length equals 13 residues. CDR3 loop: CATSEPRGTEAFF. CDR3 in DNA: TGTGCCACCAGTGAGCCCCGAGGAACTGAAGCTTTCTTT.

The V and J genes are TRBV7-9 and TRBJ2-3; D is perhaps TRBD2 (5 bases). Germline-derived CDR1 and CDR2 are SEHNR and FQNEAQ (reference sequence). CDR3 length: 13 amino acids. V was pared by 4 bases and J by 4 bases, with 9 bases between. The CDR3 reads CASSSPGADTQYF. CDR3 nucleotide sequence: TGTGCCAGCAGCTCTCCCGGGGCAGATACGCAGTATTTT.

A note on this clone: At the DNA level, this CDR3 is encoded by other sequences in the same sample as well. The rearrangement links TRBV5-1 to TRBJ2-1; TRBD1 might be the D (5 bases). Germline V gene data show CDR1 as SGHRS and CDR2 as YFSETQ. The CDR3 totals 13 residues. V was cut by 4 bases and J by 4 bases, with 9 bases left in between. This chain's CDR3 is CASSLWTYNEQFF. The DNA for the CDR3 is TGCGCCAGCAGCCTTTGGACATACAATGAGCAGTTCTTC.

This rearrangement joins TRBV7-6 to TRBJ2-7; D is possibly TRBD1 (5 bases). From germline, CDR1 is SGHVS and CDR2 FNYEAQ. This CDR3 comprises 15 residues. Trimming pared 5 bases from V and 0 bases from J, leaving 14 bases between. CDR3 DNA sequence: TGTGCCAGCAGCCCAACCCAGACAGCCTCCTACGAGCAGTACTTC. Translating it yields CASSPTQTASYEQYF.

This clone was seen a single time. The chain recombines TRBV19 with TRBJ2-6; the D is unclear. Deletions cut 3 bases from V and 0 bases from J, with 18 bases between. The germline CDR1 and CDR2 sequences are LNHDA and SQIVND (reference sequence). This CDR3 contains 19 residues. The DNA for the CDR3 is TGTGCCAGTAGTATGGCCAGAAGTCTAATCAGCTCTGGGGCCAACGTCCTGACTTTC. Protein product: CASSMARSLISSGANVLTF.

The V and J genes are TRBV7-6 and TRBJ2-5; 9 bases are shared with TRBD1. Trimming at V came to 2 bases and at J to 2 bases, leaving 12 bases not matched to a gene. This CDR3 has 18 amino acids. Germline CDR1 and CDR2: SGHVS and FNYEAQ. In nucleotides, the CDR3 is TGTGCCAGCAGCTTACCCAGAGACAGGGGGATCTTTCAAGAGACCCAGTACTTC. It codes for CASSLPRDRGIFQETQYF.

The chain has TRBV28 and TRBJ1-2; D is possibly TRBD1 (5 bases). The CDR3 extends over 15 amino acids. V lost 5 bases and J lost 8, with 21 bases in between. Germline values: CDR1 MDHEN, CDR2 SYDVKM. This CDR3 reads CASSPTRGYQGGYTF. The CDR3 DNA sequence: TGTGCCAGCAGTCCCACCCGTGGGTATCAGGGCGGCTACACCTTC.

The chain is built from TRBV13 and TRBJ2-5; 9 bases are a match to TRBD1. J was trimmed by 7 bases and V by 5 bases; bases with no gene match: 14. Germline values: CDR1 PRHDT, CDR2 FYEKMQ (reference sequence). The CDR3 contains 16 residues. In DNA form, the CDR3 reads TGTGCCAGCAGCCCACCTCCGGGACAGGGAGAAGGGACCCAGTACTTC. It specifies CASSPPPGQGEGTQYF.

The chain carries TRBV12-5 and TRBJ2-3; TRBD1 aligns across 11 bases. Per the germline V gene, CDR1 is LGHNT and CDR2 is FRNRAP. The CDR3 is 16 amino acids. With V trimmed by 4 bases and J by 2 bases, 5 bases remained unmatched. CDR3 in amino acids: CASGSGQGAITDTQYF. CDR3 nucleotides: TGTGCTAGTGGTTCCGGACAGGGGGCTATCACAGATACGCAGTATTTT.

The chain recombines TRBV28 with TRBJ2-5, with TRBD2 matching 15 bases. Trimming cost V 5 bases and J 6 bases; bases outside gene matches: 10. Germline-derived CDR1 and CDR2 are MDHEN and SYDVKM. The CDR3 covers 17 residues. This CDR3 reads CASSDVTGTSGRKTQYF. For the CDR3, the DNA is TGTGCCAGCAGTGATGTAACCGGGACTAGCGGGAGGAAGACCCAGTACTTC.

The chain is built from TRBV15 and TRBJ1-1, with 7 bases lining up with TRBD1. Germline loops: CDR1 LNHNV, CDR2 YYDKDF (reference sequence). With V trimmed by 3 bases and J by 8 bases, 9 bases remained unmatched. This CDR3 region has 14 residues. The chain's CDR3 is CATSRDRQGGEAFF. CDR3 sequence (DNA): TGTGCCACCAGCAGGGATAGACAGGGAGGAGAAGCTTTCTTT.

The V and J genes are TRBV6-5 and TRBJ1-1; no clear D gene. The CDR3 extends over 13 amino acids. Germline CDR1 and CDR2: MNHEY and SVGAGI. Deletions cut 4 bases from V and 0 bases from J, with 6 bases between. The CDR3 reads CASSWRMNTEAFF. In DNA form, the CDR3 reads TGTGCCAGCAGTTGGCGGATGAACACTGAAGCTTTCTTT.

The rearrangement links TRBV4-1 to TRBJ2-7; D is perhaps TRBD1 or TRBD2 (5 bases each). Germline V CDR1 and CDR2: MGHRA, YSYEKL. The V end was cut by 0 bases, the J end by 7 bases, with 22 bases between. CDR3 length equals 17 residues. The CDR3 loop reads CASSQETGTLVEREQYF. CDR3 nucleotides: TGCGCCAGCAGCCAAGAAACCGGGACGCTTGTCGAGAGGGAGCAGTACTTC.

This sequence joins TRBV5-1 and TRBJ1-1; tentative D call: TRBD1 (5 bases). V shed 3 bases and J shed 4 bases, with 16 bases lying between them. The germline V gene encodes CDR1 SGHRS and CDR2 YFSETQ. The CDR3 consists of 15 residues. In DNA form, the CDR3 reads TGCGCCAGCAGCTCCCACGGGACTGGGGGCACTGAAGCTTTCTTT. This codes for CASSSHGTGGTEAFF.

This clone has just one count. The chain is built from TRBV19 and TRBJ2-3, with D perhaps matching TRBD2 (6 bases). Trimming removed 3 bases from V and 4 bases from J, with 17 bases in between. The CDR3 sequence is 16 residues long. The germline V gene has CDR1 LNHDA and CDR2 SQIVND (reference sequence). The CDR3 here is CASSINWRGGADTQYF. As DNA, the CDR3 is TGTGCCAGTAGTATCAATTGGCGGGGCGGGGCAGATACGCAGTATTTT.

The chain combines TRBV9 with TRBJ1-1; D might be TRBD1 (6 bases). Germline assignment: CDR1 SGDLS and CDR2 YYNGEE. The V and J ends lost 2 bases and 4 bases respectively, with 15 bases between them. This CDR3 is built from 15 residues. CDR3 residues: CASSVLPGVGTEAFF. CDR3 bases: TGTGCCAGCAGCGTCCTTCCAGGGGTTGGCACTGAAGCTTTCTTT.